Shown below are 14 T cell receptor beta chains from a single sample sequenced in a study of blood T cell repertoires in COVID-19. Clones were sequenced by immunoSEQ multiplex PCR, and TCRdb holds only the in-frame ones, with some missing. The top ten hold about 4.2% of the sample, which has just over 300,000 clones, about nine tenths seen once. Sequencing input: PBMCs or T cells enriched from blood (not recorded which). The receptors were sampled from a man under 40 who had recovered from COVID-19.

J is TRBJ2-1 and V is TRBV3-1 (or the pseudogene TRBV3-2); D gene uncertain. Germline CDR1 reads LGHDT; CDR2 reads YNNKEL (reference sequence). The CDR3 consists of 13 residues. V dropped 1 base and J dropped 5 bases, with 6 bases sitting between them. The CDR3 region has the DNA TGTGCCAGCAGCCAAGCCCCAAACAATGAGCAGTTCTTC. This encodes CASSQAPNNEQFF.

The chain is built from TRBV28 and TRBJ1-4; perhaps TRBD1 as D (6 bases). V was shortened by 3 bases and J by 5 bases, with 13 bases between the two germline ends. This CDR3 is 15 amino acids long. Germline CDR1 reads MDHEN; CDR2 reads SYDVKM. CDR3 loop: CASSFPGAKNEKLFF. CDR3 in DNA: TGTGCCAGCAGTTTCCCAGGGGCCAAGAATGAAAAACTGTTTTTT. The whole variable domain, remainder taken from reference TRBV28 and TRBJ1-4, is DVKVTQSSRYLVKRTGEKVFLECVQDMDHENMFWYRQDPGLGLRLIYFSYDVKMKEKGDIPEGYSVSREKKERFSLILESASTNQTSMYLCASSFPGAKNEKLFFGSGTQLSVL.

This sequence joins TRBV6-5 and TRBJ2-1; 8 nucleotides match TRBD2. Trimming removed 8 bases from V and 3 bases from J; junction bases left unmatched: 6. This CDR3 is 14 amino acids long. Germline-derived CDR1 and CDR2 are MNHEY and SVGAGI. Here the CDR3 DNA reads TGTGCCAGCTTGAAGCGGGAGATCTACAATGAGCAGTTCTTC. This encodes CASLKREIYNEQFF.

CDR3: CASSFDLANYGYTF. CDR3 coding DNA: TGCGCCAGCAGCTTTGACCTAGCTAACTATGGCTACACCTTC. The rearrangement uses TRBV5-1 and TRBJ1-2; D call uncertain. V was cut by 2 bases and J by 0 bases, with 8 bases left in between. The V gene's germline CDR1 is SGHRS and CDR2 YFSETQ. The CDR3 consists of 14 residues.

The chain links TRBV28 to TRBJ1-2, with TRBD1 matching over 8 bases. The CDR3 has 17 amino acids. Unmatched junction bases numbered 12, after V lost 5 bases and J lost 1 base. Germline V gene data show CDR1 as MDHEN and CDR2 as SYDVKM. Here the CDR3 reads CASSPFAGQVLNYGYTF. The CDR3 bases are TGTGCCAGCAGTCCATTCGCGGGACAGGTTCTTAACTATGGCTACACCTTC.

This chain joins TRBV27 and TRBJ2-5, with 8 bases aligning to TRBD2. Per the germline V gene, CDR1 is MNHEY and CDR2 is SMNVEV (reference sequence). The CDR3 consists of 15 residues. With V trimmed by 9 bases and J by 5 bases, 14 bases remained unmatched. CDR3 residues: CASGLASASDETQYF. The DNA of the CDR3 is TGTGCCAGTGGACTAGCATCAGCCTCGGACGAGACCCAGTACTTC.

The V gene is TRBV11-3, the J gene TRBJ1-4; no firm D call. The V and J ends lost 1 base and 0 bases respectively, with 6 bases between them. This CDR3 has 15 amino acids. Germline CDR1 is SGHNT and CDR2 is YENEEA. The DNA of the CDR3 is TGTGCCAGCAGCTTAGCCTTTGCAACTAATGAAAAACTGTTTTTT. Protein sequence: CASSLAFATNEKLFF. The whole variable domain, remainder taken from reference TRBV11-3 and TRBJ1-4, is EAGVVQSPRYKIIEKKQPVAFWCNPISGHNTLYWYLQNLGQGPELLIRYENEEAVDDSQLPKDRFSAERLKGVDSTLKIQPAELGDSAVYLCASSLAFATNEKLFFGSGTQLSVL.

The chain links TRBV9 to TRBJ1-1; TRBD1 agrees at 11 bases. Trimming removed 0 bases from V and 4 bases from J; junction bases left unmatched: 2. The germline V gene has CDR1 SGDLS and CDR2 YYNGEE. The CDR3 is made up of 15 amino acids. The CDR3 reads CASSVGGTGGTEAFF. The CDR3 DNA reads TGTGCCAGCAGCGTAGGAGGGACAGGGGGCACTGAAGCTTTCTTT.

The chain is built from TRBV7-2 and TRBJ1-3; D is ambiguous. The CDR3 runs 13 residues. V was clipped by 6 bases and J by 2 bases, with 8 bases between them. Germline-derived CDR1 and CDR2 are SGHTA and FQGNSA. CDR3 in amino acids: CASRPRAGNTIYF. The CDR3 DNA reads TGTGCCAGCAGGCCGAGGGCTGGAAACACCATATATTTT.

The chain uses TRBV3-1 (or the pseudogene TRBV3-2) and TRBJ1-4, with D perhaps matching TRBD1 (6 bases). Germline CDR1 and CDR2: LGHDT and YNNKEL (reference sequence). Trimming left V 2 bases short and J 8 bases short, with 12 bases between. The CDR3 spans 14 residues. CDR3 protein: CASSQRGAGEKLFF. CDR3 DNA sequence: TGTGCCAGCAGCCAACGGGGGGCAGGCGAAAAACTGTTTTTT.

The CDR3 loop reads CAWISARVPAHYGYTF. The CDR3 bases are TGTGCCTGGATCTCCGCCAGGGTTCCGGCACACTATGGCTACACCTTC. The rearrangement links TRBV30 to TRBJ1-2; TRBD1 might be the D (5 bases). This CDR3 is 16 amino acids long. CDR1 is GTSNPN, CDR2 SVGIG, per germline (reference sequence). The V end lost 4 bases, the J end lost 3 bases, and 21 bases lay between the germline ends.

The V and J genes are TRBV21-1 and TRBJ2-7; the table names TRBD1, a call not compared with the DNA. TRBV21-1 is given as a pseudogene. The CDR3 length is 15 residues. CDR3 amino acids: CASRIRQAGLYEQYF. The CDR3, as DNA: TGTGCCAGCAGGATACGACAGGCCGGCCTCTACGAGCAGTACTTC.

The genes are TRBV27 and TRBJ2-6; 12 nucleotides align to TRBD1. Germline loops: CDR1 MNHEY, CDR2 SMNVEV (reference sequence). The length of the CDR3 is 18 residues. V trimming: 5 bases; J trimming: 0 bases; junction bases outside the gene matches: 5. The CDR3 protein is CASSLKGQGASGANVLTF. The CDR3 coding sequence is TGTGCCAGCAGTCTCAAGGGACAGGGGGCCTCTGGGGCCAACGTCCTGACTTTC.

CDR3 in amino acids: CASGRSDSYNQPQHF. The CDR3 coding sequence is TGTGCCAGCGGGCGAAGTGACAGTTACAATCAGCCCCAGCATTTT. J is TRBJ1-5 and V is TRBV6-5, with D possibly TRBD1 on 5 matching bases. Trimming removed 8 bases from V and 3 bases from J, with 17 bases in between. This CDR3 region has 15 residues. CDR1 MNHEY and CDR2 SVGAGI come from the germline V gene.